This T cell receptor beta chain stems from a study of blood T cell repertoires in COVID-19. Overall study context: In each case, the material was cDNA or gDNA derived from T cells, B-cell-depleted T cells, or PBMCs.

The sample holds a few counts of this clone. Per the original methods: Cell counts per sample came from amplifying reference gene primers. TCRdb keeps only in-frame clones here, not all; method: immunoSEQ multiplex PCR. V and J calls and clone size come straight from that table; D and trimming were deduced from the DNA. The sample carries around 150,000 clones, 87% recorded once. With V trimmed by 7 bases and J by 9 bases, 7 bases remained unmatched. The CDR3 has 15 amino acids. CDR1 MNHEY and CDR2 SVGAGI come from the germline V gene. V is TRBV6-5 and J is TRBJ1-6; TRBD1 aligns across 12 bases. Specimen: peripheral blood. This clonotype was sampled from a woman aged 55-69 years with active or convalescent COVID-19. As DNA, the CDR3 is TGTGCCAGCAATCCGGGACAGGGGGCTCCTTCACCCCTCCACTTT. It translates to CASNPGQGAPSPLHF.